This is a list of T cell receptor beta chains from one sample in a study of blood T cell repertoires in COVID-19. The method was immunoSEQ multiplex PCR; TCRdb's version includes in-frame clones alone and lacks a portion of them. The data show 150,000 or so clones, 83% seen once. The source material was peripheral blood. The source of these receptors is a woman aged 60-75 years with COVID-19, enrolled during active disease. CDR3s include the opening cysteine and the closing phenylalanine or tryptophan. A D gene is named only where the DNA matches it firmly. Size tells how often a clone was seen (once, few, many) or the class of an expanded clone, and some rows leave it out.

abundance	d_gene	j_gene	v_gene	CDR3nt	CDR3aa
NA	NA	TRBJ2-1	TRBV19	TGTGCCAGTAGTATAGATGGCGGCAATGAGCAGTTCTTC	CASSIDGGNEQFF
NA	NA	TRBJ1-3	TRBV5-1	TGCGCCAGCAGAAGACAGAGCTCTGGAAACACCATATATTTT	CASRRQSSGNTIYF
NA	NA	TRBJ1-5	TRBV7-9	TGTGCCAGCAGCGAAGGCTACAGGGATGTGAGGCCCCAGCATTTT	CASSEGYRDVRPQHF
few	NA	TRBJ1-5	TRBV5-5	TGTGCCAGCAGCTTGACCCACTATCAGCCCCAGCATTTT	CASSLTHYQPQHF
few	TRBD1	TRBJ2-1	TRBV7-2	TGTGCCAGCAGCTCCGACAGGGGGAACTACAATGAGCAGTTCTTC	CASSSDRGNYNEQFF
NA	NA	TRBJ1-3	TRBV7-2	TGTGCCAGCAGCACCCGACAGCGGGACACCATATATTTT	CASSTRQRDTIYF
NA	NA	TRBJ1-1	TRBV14	TGTGCCAGCAGCCACCCACGGGATGAACTGTGGAACACTGAAGCTTTCTTT	CASSHPRDELWNTEAFF
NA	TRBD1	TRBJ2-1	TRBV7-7	TGTGCCAGCAGCCAAGACAGGGGGCAATACAATGAGCAGTTCTTC	CASSQDRGQYNEQFF
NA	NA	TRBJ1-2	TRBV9	TGTGCCAGCAGCGTCGAGTCCAGGGGTGGAGGCTACACCTTC	CASSVESRGGGYTF
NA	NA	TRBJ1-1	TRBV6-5	TGTGCCAGCAGCCCCTTAGGCAGGGTTCTCTTCTTT	CASSPLGRVLFF
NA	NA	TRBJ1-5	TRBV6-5	TGTGCCAGCAAGTTACAGCGGGGAGGGAATCAGCCCCAGCATTTT	CASKLQRGGNQPQHF
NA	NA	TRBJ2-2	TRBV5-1	TGCGCCAGCAGCCCGGGGACGAACACCGGGGAGCTGTTTTTT	CASSPGTNTGELFF
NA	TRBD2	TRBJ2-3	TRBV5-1	TGCGCCAGCAGCGGGTCGGGACTAGCGGGGAGACACAGCACAGATACGCAGTATTTT	CASSGSGLAGRHSTDTQYF
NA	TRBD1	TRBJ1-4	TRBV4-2	TGTGCCAGCAGCCAAGGAGGGACAGGGGATGAAAAACTGTTTTTT	CASSQGGTGDEKLFF
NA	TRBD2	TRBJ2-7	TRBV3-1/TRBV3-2	TGTGCCAGCAGCCAAGGGACTAGCGGGAGAAGGACTCAGTACTTC	CASSQGTSGRRTQYF
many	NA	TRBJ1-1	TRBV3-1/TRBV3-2	TGTGCCAGCAGCCAAGAACTAAACACTGAAGCTTTCTTT	CASSQELNTEAFF
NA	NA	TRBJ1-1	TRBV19	TGTGCCAGTAGTGGGGGGGGCCTTCGGCGAAACACTGAAGCTTTCTTT	CASSGGGLRRNTEAFF
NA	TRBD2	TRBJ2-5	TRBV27	TGTGCCAGCAGCGATAACTACGAAAGCGGGAGGGCCCGGGAGACCCAGTACTTC	CASSDNYESGRARETQYF
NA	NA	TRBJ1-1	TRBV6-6	TGTGCCAGTCGCCTACCTGTTAACACTGAAGCTTTCTTT	CASRLPVNTEAFF
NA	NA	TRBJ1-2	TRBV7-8	TGTGCCAGCAGCCGGACTACCTATGGCTACACCTTC	CASSRTTYGYTF
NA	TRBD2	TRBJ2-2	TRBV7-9	TGTGCCAGCAGCCCCCCGGGACTAGTTGCCGGGGAGCTGTTTTTT	CASSPPGLVAGELFF
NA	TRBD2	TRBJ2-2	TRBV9	TGTGCCAGCAGCGGTAGCGGGAGCGTCACCGGGGAGCTGTTTTTT	CASSGSGSVTGELFF
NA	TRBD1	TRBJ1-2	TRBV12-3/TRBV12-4	TGTGCCAGCATCGACAGGGGAACGGGCGGCTACACCTTC	CASIDRGTGGYTF